This TCR beta chain was observed in a study of blood T cell repertoires in COVID-19. Across the whole study: Sites across the United States, Italy and Spain contributed samples from acute and convalescent COVID-19.

This clone was detected only once. Per the study methods: Estimated nucleated cell counts came from reference gene primer amplification. Measured with immunoSEQ multiplex PCR; TCRdb has only the in-frame clones, and not every one. For V, J and clone size, that table is used; D and trimming come from the DNA. The sample yields around 450,000 clones, about 90% seen once. The CDR3 has 11 residues. Germline CDR1 MDHEN, CDR2 SYDVKM. V lost 4 bases and J lost 3, with 3 bases in between. The cohort comprised adults aged 18 to 89 years residing in 20 to 30 US areas. Clinical history as reported by participants underpinned cohort assignment.

The clonotype was recovered from a woman between 18 and 30 years old with acute COVID-19. Sequences were obtained from PBMCs or T cells enriched from blood (not recorded which). The V and J genes are TRBV28 and TRBJ1-1; no reliable D call. CDR3 DNA sequence: TGTGCCAGCAGTTCCGACACTGAAGCTTTCTTT. Amino acid sequence: CASSSDTEAFF.